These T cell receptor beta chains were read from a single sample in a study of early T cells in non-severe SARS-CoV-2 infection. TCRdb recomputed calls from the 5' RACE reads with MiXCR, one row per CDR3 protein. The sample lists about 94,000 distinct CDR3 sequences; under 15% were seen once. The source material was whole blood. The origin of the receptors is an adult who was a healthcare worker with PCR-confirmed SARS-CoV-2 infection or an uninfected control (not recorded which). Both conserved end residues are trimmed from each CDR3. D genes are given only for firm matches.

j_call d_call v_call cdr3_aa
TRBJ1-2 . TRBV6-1 ASSSSARTNYGYT
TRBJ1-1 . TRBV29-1 SVWGTTEAF
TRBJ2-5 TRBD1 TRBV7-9 ASSENRGQETQY
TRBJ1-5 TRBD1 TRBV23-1 ASSQRTGGRQPQH
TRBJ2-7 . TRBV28 ASTPLGRASDEQY
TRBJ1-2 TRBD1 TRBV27 ASSARTGEGGYT
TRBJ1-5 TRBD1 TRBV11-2 ASSVGQHPHQPQH
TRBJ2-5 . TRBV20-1 SAPGRQETQY
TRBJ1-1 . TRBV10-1 ATAGDVNTEAF
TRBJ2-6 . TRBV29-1 SVGSGANVLT
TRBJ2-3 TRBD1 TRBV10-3 AIRRTGGTDTQY
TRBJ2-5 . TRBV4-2 ASSQDLGRGETQY
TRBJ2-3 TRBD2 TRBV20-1 SARDGSGGTDTQY
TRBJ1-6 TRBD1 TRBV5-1 ASSSSTGVYSPLH
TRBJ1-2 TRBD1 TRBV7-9 ASSLEALGQGDFYGYT
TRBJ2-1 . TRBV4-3 ASSQVLGDNEQF
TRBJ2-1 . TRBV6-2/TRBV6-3 ASSYEYNEQF
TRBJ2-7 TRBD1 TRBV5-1 ASITGGAYEQY
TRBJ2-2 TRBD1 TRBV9 ASSVGDRGYGELF
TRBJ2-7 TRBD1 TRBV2 ASSETGQGMEEQY
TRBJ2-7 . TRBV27 ASSLRARGEQY
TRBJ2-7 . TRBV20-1 SARGPKGYEQY
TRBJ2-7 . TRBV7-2 ASSQDPQPSYEQY
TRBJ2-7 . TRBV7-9 ASSLGAGRSYEQY
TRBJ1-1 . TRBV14 ASSQLGGVVGYTEAF
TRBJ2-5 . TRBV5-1 ASSSQTGRQETQY
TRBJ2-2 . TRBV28 ASSFRDTNTGELF
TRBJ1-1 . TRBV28 ASNVGNTEAF
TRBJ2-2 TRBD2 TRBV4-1 ASSKHTSGGISGELF
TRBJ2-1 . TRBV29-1 SVGSGQYNEQF
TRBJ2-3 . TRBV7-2 ASSLEAGLGVTQY
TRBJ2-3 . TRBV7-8 ASSSGPTDTQY
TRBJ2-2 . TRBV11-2 ASRTAGLTSGELF
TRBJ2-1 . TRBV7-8 ASSLAGNGAGLVRNEQF
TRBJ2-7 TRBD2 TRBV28 ASSPRGVEQY
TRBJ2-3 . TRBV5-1 ASSLARPDTQY
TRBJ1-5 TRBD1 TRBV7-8 ASSFRDSSNQPQH
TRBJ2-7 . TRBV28 ASSTSYEQY
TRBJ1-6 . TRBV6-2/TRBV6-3 ASSPAHRGDSPLH
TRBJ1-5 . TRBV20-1 SARDGDQPQH
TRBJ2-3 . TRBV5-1 ASSLGDVADTQY
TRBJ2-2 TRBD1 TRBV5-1 ASSLKGAETGELF
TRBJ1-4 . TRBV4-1 ASSHDPQAAGEKLF
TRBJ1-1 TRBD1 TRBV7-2 ASSLRGQGATEAF
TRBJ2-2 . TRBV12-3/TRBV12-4 ASRGGFNTGELF
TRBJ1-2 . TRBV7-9 ASSSTYGYT
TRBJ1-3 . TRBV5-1 ASSLEARAGNTIY
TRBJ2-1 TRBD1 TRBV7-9 ASTPQGPTSRPHNEQF
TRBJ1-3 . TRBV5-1 ASSLGVSGNTIY
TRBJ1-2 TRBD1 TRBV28 ASSLLDRAYGYT
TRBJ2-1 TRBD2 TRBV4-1 ASSQVGGPGGRF
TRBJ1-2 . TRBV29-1 SVEVGYGYT
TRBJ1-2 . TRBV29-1 SVLEGYT
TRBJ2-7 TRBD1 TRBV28 ASRPGQLGEQY
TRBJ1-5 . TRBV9 ASSALDSFNQPQH
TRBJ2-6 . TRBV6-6 ASSLTGSGANVLT
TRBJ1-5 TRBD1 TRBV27 ASSFTGGSNQPQH
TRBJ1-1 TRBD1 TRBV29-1 SVEGQQTGTGRELVTEAF
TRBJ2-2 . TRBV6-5 ASSYLGTGELF
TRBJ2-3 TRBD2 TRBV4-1 ASSRAGGPDTQY